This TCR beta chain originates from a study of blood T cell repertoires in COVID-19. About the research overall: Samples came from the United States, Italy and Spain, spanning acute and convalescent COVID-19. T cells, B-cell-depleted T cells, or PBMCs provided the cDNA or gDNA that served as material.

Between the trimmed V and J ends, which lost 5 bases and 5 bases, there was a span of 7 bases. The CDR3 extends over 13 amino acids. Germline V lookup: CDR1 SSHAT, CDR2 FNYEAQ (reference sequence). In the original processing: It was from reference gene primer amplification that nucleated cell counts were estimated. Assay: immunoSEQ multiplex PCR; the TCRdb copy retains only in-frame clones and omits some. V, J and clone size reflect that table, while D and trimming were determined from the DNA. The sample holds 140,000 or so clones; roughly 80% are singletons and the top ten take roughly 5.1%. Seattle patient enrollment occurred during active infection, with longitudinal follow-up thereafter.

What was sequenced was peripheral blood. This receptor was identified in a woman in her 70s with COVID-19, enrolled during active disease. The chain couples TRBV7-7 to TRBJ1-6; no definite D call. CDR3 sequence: CASSLSNNSPLHF. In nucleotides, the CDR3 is TGTGCCAGCAGCCTTTCTAATAATTCACCCCTCCACTTT.